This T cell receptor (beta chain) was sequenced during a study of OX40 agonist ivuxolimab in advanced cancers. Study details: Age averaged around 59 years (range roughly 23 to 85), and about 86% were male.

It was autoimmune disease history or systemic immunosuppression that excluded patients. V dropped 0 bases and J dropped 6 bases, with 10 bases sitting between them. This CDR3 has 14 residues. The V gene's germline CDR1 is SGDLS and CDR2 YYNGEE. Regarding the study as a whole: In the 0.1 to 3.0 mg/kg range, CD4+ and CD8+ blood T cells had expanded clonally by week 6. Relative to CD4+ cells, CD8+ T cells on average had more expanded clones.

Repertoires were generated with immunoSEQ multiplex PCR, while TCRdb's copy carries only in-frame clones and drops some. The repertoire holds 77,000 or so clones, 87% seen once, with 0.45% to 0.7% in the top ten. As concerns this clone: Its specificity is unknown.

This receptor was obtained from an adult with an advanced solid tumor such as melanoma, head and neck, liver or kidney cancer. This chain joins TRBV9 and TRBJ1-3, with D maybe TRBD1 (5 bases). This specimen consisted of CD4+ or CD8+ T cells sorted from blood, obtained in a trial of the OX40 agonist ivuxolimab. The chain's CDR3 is CASSVVGDPNTIYF. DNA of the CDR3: TGTGCCAGCAGCGTAGTGGGGGACCCAAACACCATATATTTT.